The clone carrying this T cell receptor beta chain was seen at least ten times. Its specificity is not known. Clonotypes were quantified using unique molecular identifier barcodes. From the 5' RACE reads, TCRdb called clonotypes with MiXCR, one entry per CDR3 protein. This table has 15,000 or so distinct CDR3 sequences, about 2.2% appearing once. This sample stems from a study of beta chain bispecific antibodies for T cell cancers. Whole-study results and caveats: Normal T cells contributed less of the targeted TRBV signal than the leukemia cells did.

T cells were expanded from blood mononuclear cells for 2 to 3 days with anti-CD3 OKT3 or CD3/CD28 beads. Germline assignment: CDR1 SNHLY and CDR2 FYNNEI. V was clipped by 9 bases and J by 2 bases, with 7 bases between them. There are 11 residues in the CDR3. The chain employs TRBV2 and TRBJ1-1, with unresolved D. The receptor was derived from a human donor in good health. Some clones in this sample may be carry-over from other donors' samples. The sample was healthy donor T cells cultured with leukemia cells. This CDR3 reads CASQTNTEAFF. The CDR3 DNA is TGTGCCAGTCAGACAAACACTGAAGCTTTCTTT.